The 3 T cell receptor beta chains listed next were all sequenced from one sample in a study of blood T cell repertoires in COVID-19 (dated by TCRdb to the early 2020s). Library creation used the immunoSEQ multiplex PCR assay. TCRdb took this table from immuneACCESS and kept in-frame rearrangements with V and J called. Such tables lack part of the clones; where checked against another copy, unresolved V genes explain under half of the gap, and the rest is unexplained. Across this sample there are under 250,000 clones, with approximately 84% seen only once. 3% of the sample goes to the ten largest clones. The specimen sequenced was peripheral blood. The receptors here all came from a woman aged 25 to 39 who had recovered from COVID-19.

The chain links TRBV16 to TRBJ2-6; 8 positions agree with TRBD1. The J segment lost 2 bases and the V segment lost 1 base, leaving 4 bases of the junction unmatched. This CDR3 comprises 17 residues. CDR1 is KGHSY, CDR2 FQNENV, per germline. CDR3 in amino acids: CASSQFRGRTGANVLTF. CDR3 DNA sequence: TGTGCCAGCAGCCAATTCAGGGGGCGAACTGGGGCCAACGTCCTGACTTTC.

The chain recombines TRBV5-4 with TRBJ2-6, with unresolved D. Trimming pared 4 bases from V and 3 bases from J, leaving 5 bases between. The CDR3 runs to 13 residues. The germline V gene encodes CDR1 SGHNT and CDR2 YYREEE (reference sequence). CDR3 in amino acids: CASSGDGANVLTF. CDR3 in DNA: TGTGCCAGCAGCGGAGATGGGGCCAACGTCCTGACTTTC. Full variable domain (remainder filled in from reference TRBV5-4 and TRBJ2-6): ETGVTQSPTHLIKTRGQQVTLRCSSQSGHNTVSWYQQALGQGPQFIFQYYREEENGRGNFPPRFSGLQFPNYSSELNVNALELDDSALYLCASSGDGANVLTFGAGSRLTVL.

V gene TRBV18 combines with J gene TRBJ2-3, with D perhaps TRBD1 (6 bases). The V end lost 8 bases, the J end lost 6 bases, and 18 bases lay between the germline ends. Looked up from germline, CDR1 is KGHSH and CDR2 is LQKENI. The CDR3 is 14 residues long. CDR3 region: CASRSLQGADTQYF. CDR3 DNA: TGTGCCAGCCGAAGTTTACAGGGCGCGGATACGCAGTATTTT.